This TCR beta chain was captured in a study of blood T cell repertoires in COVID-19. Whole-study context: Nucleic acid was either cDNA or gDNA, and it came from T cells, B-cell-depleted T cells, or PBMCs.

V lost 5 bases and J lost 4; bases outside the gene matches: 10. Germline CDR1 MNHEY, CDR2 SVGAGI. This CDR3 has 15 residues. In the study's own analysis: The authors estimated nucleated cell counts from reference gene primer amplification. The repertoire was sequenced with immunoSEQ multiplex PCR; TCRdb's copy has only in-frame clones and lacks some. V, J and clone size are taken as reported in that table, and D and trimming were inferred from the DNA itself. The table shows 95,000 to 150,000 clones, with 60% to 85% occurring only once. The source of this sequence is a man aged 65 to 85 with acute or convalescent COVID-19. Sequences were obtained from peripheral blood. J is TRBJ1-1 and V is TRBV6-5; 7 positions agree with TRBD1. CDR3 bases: TGTGCCAGCAGTATTAGGCCAGGGGGGATCACTGAAGCTTTCTTT. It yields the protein CASSIRPGGITEAFF.